This T cell receptor (beta chain) was captured in a study of cytomegalovirus exposure and HLA in healthy donors. The CDR3 is 14 amino acids. Germline-derived CDR1 and CDR2 are SGHDN and FVKESK. With V trimmed by 6 bases and J by 6 bases, 11 bases remained unmatched. Vbeta (60) and Jbeta (13) primers were used in the PCR. The repertoire was sequenced with immunoSEQ multiplex PCR; TCRdb's copy has only in-frame clones and lacks some. The sample records more than 95,000 clones, about three quarters being singletons. The V and J genes are TRBV14 and TRBJ2-7, with 7 bases fitting TRBD1. This TCR came from a woman aged 40 to 50 in good health and CMV-seropositive. Source material: PBMCs. The CDR3: CASSLHGQDGEQYF. CDR3 DNA: TGTGCCAGCAGTCTTCACGGACAGGACGGCGAGCAGTACTTC.